This T cell receptor (beta chain) was documented in a study of blood T cell repertoires in COVID-19. Assay: immunoSEQ multiplex PCR; the TCRdb copy retains only in-frame clones and omits some. The top ten clones hold roughly 7.1% of a sample with about 210,000 clones, about nine tenths of them seen once. The source is a man younger than 40 in a cohort exposed to, infected with or recovered from COVID-19 (not recorded which). The sequenced sample consisted of PBMCs or T cells enriched from blood (not recorded which).

The CDR3, as DNA: TGTGCCAGCAGCGTAGGGGGACTAGCGGGAGGAGAGACCCAGTACTTC. Residues: CASSVGGLAGGETQYF. The chain has TRBV9 and TRBJ2-5; 15 nucleotides agree with TRBD2. Trimming removed 0 bases from V and 4 bases from J; junction bases left unmatched: 1. The CDR3 is 16 residues long. Per germline, CDR1 SGDLS and CDR2 YYNGEE.